This TCR beta chain was recovered during a study of blood T cell repertoires in COVID-19. This CDR3 comprises 14 residues. Germline V CDR1 and CDR2: SGHRS, YFSETQ. The V end lost 4 bases, the J end lost 7 bases, and 17 bases lay between the germline ends. Method: immunoSEQ multiplex PCR; TCRdb's copy keeps in-frame clones and lacks some. In the table there are 250,000 or so clones, around 80% of which are singletons. Material for sequencing was PBMCs or T cells enriched from blood (not recorded which). The J gene is TRBJ1-1, the V gene TRBV5-1, with D perhaps matching TRBD1 (6 bases). This TCR was recovered from a man between 60 and 70 years old who had recovered from COVID-19. This chain's CDR3 is CASSEPTGLVEAFF. The CDR3 nucleotides are TGCGCCAGCAGCGAACCAACAGGGTTGGTTGAAGCTTTCTTT.